A single sample is the source of the 3 T cell receptor beta chains below, sequenced in a study of Ad26.COV2.S vaccination and SARS-CoV-2 variants. The method was immunoSEQ multiplex PCR; TCRdb's version includes in-frame clones alone and lacks a portion of them. The repertoire includes about half a million clones, 80% to 90% of them detected once, and about 1.5% sits in the top ten. As to treatment: roughly 18 received Ad26.COV2.S at low or high dose, single or two shots; roughly five received placebo; per-sample allocation not given. Vaccine and placebo recipients were sampled on day 63 after the first injection. The specimen comprised peripheral blood, sampled in a trial of Ad26.COV2.S vaccine versus placebo. These receptors came from a person between 18 and 59 years old who received the Ad26.COV2.S COVID-19 vaccine or a placebo.

The rearrangement links TRBV4-1 to TRBJ1-1; the D is unclear. The germline V gene encodes CDR1 MGHRA and CDR2 YSYEKL. The ends were cut back, 1 base at V and 4 bases at J, with 7 bases in the middle. CDR3 length: 13 amino acids. The DNA for the CDR3 is TGCGCCAGCAGCCAAGGGACTTCCACTGAAGCTTTCTTT. Amino acid sequence: CASSQGTSTEAFF.

The rearrangement joins TRBV6-5 to TRBJ1-5, with TRBD1 matching over 9 bases. The CDR3 covers 16 residues. The V gene's germline CDR1 is MNHEY and CDR2 SVGAGI. With 4 bases clipped from V and 0 bases from J, the junction kept 4 bases outside the gene matches. The CDR3 region is CASSSGDRASNQPQHF. In DNA form, the CDR3 reads TGTGCCAGCAGTTCTGGGGACAGGGCTAGCAATCAGCCCCAGCATTTT.

This chain links TRBV7-2 with TRBJ1-3, with a tentative D call TRBD1 (6 bases). Germline CDR1 and CDR2: SGHTA and FQGNSA. The length of the CDR3 is 15 residues. The ends were cut back, 3 bases at V and 4 bases at J, with 13 bases in the middle. The CDR3 sequence is CASSFQGNPGNTIYF. The CDR3, as DNA: TGTGCCAGCAGCTTTCAGGGGAACCCAGGAAACACCATATATTTT.